The clone carrying this T cell receptor beta chain has only a few counts. The CDR3 sequence is 16 residues long. V lost 2 bases and J 5 bases, leaving 17 bases between the germline ends. Using a J-beta primer mix together with a sample-barcoded 5' primer, a second PCR was run for about 6 to 11 cycles. One entry per CDR3 protein, called by TCRdb with MiXCR from the 5' RACE reads. The data hold around 1,100,000 distinct CDR3 sequences, with more than 30% observed a single time. The sample belongs to a study of blood T cells in healthy people across ages. The sequenced sample consisted of blood. The receptor comes from a man between 18 and 29 years old in good health. This chain connects TRBV12-3 or TRBV12-4 to TRBJ2-3; no firm D call. Written as DNA, the CDR3 is TGTGCCAGCAGTTTAAGCGTCTACCCCCGGGTAGATACGCAGTATTTT. Encoded protein: CASSLSVYPRVDTQYF.